The 18 T cell receptor beta chains reported below all come from one sample, sequenced in a study of CD4 T cells in relation to SARS-CoV-2 and coronaviruses. Sequencing was performed with immunoSEQ multiplex PCR; in TCRdb, only in-frame clones are kept and a portion is missing. The sample has some 43,000 clones; more than 65% are singletons. For these receptors, no antigen is known. What was sequenced was naive CD4+ T cells from PBMCs, cultured in vitro. Noted subset: naive CD4+ T cells isolated by negative enrichment. The receptors shown here come from an adult with COVID-19.

This sequence joins TRBV21-1 and TRBJ2-4. TRBV21-1 is labeled a pseudogene. The CDR3 sequence is 14 residues long. The CDR3 DNA sequence: TGTGCCAGCAGCAAAGGTGTGGCAGGAGACATTCAGTACTTC. Translating gives CASSKGVAGDIQYF.

The chain carries TRBV19 and TRBJ2-7; maybe TRBD1 (7 bases). Germline CDR1 is LNHDA and CDR2 is SQIVND (reference sequence). V was shortened by 0 bases and J by 6 bases, with 9 bases between the two germline ends. This CDR3 has 13 residues. The CDR3 reads CASSIEQGGEQYF. The DNA for the CDR3 is TGTGCCAGTAGTATAGAGCAGGGGGGCGAGCAGTACTTC.

V usage is TRBV7-2 and J usage is TRBJ1-1; D not resolved. V lost 1 base and J 0 bases, leaving 9 bases between the germline ends. In germline, CDR1 is SGHTA, CDR2 FQGNSA. The CDR3 has 15 amino acids. The DNA for the CDR3 is TGTGCCAGCAGCTTAGGTGGAACCATGAACACTGAAGCTTTCTTT. Translating gives CASSLGGTMNTEAFF.

This CDR3 reads CASSDSDWVGKNIQYF. The CDR3 DNA reads as TGTGCCAGCAGTGATTCTGACTGGGTAGGCAAAAACATTCAGTACTTC. The chain uses TRBV2 and TRBJ2-4; D unclear. CDR3 length: 16 residues. The germline V gene encodes CDR1 SNHLY and CDR2 FYNNEI. V lost 3 bases, J lost 3 bases, and 15 bases lay in between.

This chain joins TRBV27 and TRBJ2-7; D may match TRBD1 or TRBD2 (7 bases each). CDR3 length equals 16 residues. Germline V gene sequence: CDR1 MNHEY, CDR2 SMNVEV (reference sequence). Trimming shortened V by 4 bases and J by 3 bases, and 19 bases separated the two germline ends. CDR3 sequence: CASSSTGAGDLYEQYF. In DNA, the CDR3 is TGTGCCAGCAGTTCCACAGGGGCGGGGGACCTCTACGAGCAGTACTTC.

This clone was detected only a few times. The chain recombines TRBV13 with TRBJ2-1; 7 positions agree with TRBD2. Germline CDR1 is PRHDT and CDR2 is FYEKMQ (reference sequence). V was pared by 4 bases and J by 6 bases, with 12 bases of the junction left unmatched. The CDR3 is 16 amino acids. CDR3 coding DNA: TGTGCCAGCAGCTCAACTGAGGAGGGGAGGGTCAATGAGCAGTTCTTC. Its protein product is CASSSTEEGRVNEQFF.

The genes are TRBV4-1 and TRBJ1-2; possible D gene TRBD1, 6 bases. Trimming took off 2 bases at V and 8 bases at J, with 12 bases between the two ends. The CDR3 runs to 13 residues. Germline V gene data show CDR1 as MGHRA and CDR2 as YSYEKL. Here the CDR3 reads CASSQQGIGGYTF. Here the CDR3 DNA reads TGCGCCAGCAGCCAACAGGGGATTGGAGGCTACACCTTC.

This chain uses TRBV20-1 with TRBJ1-2; maybe TRBD1 (6 bases). The CDR3 contains 11 residues. The germline V gene has CDR1 DFQATT and CDR2 SNEGSKA (reference sequence). CDR3 in DNA: TGCAGGGGTAACAGGGTAGAAGGCTACACCTTC. It translates to CRGNRVEGYTF.

This rearrangement joins TRBV5-1 to TRBJ2-3, with 12 positions matching TRBD2. The CDR3 spans 16 residues. Trimming cost V 2 bases and J 5 bases; bases outside gene matches: 6. Germline lookup yields CDR1 SGHRS and CDR2 YFSETQ. CDR3 region: CASSFSLAGGIDTQYF. The CDR3 bases are TGCGCCAGCAGCTTTTCGCTAGCGGGAGGGATAGATACGCAGTATTTT.

V usage is TRBV5-1 and J usage is TRBJ2-7; 14 nucleotides agree with TRBD2. Trimming removed 4 bases from V and 7 bases from J; junction bases left unmatched: 7. Germline V gives CDR1 SGHRS, CDR2 YFSETQ. CDR3 length equals 15 residues. The DNA for the CDR3 is TGCGCCAGCAGCAACCGACTAGCGGGGGGGTTGGAGCAGTACTTC. Its protein product is CASSNRLAGGLEQYF.

The chain joins TRBV6-6 to TRBJ2-7; 9 nucleotides match TRBD1. CDR3 length: 13 amino acids. The germline CDR1 and CDR2 sequences are MNHNY and SVGAGI (reference sequence). The V gene end was trimmed by 8 bases and the J gene end by 3 bases; junction bases not matched to a gene: 5. In DNA form, the CDR3 reads TGTGCCAGCGGGACAGGGAGCCACTACGAGCAGTACTTC. Translation: CASGTGSHYEQYF.

The CDR3 bases are TGCGCCAGCAGCTTGGTGGACAGGGGGAGTGATGGCTACACCTTC. Amino acids: CASSLVDRGSDGYTF. The V call is TRBV5-1, the J call TRBJ1-2; TRBD1 agrees at 10 bases. There are 15 residues in the CDR3. Looked up from germline, CDR1 is SGHRS and CDR2 is YFSETQ. J gave up 6 bases and V 0 bases, and 5 bases lay outside the gene matches.

The chain combines TRBV4-3 with TRBJ2-5; maybe TRBD2 (6 bases). Germline V gene lookup returns CDR1 LGHNA and CDR2 YSLEER. CDR3 length: 15 amino acids. V was shortened by 4 bases and J by 2 bases, with 14 bases between the two germline ends. This CDR3 reads CASSRIIGGQETQYF. In DNA, the CDR3 is TGCGCCAGCAGCCGAATAATTGGAGGGCAAGAGACCCAGTACTTC.

This clone was recorded a few times. V and J are TRBV7-8 and TRBJ2-3, with 14 bases lining up with TRBD2. V shed 5 bases and J 2 bases; nucleotides not matched to a gene: 6. The germline gives CDR1 SGHVS, CDR2 FQNEAQ. The CDR3 length is 17 residues. Written as DNA, the CDR3 is TGTGCCAGCAGCCGAGGGACTAGCGGGGGATACACAGATACGCAGTATTTT. This sequence encodes CASSRGTSGGYTDTQYF.

The genes are TRBV5-1 and TRBJ2-2; the D gene is possibly TRBD2 (5 bases). CDR3 length equals 14 residues. Trimming stripped 1 base from V and 4 bases from J, with 8 bases between. Germline V gene data show CDR1 as SGHRS and CDR2 as YFSETQ. The DNA for the CDR3 is TGCGCCAGCAGCTTGACTAGTAGCACCGGGGAGCTGTTTTTT. Amino acid sequence: CASSLTSSTGELFF.

The rearrangement joins TRBV4-1 to TRBJ2-1; maybe TRBD1 (6 bases). Per the germline V gene, CDR1 is MGHRA and CDR2 is YSYEKL. The V end lost 8 bases, the J end lost 5 bases, and 16 bases lay between the germline ends. The CDR3 is made up of 14 amino acids. The CDR3: CASRLLGGHNEQFF. The CDR3 bases are TGCGCCAGCCGACTCTTAGGGGGACACAATGAGCAGTTCTTC.

This rearrangement joins TRBV5-1 to TRBJ2-5; D is perhaps TRBD2 (5 bases). The CDR3 is 15 amino acids. The ends were cut back, 4 bases at V and 0 bases at J, with 13 bases in the middle. Germline values: CDR1 SGHRS, CDR2 YFSETQ. In DNA, the CDR3 is TGCGCCAGCAGCATTAGCGCCCGGTACCAAGAGACCCAGTACTTC. Translating it yields CASSISARYQETQYF.

This rearrangement joins TRBV19 to TRBJ2-3, with D possibly being TRBD2 (5 bases). The V gene's germline CDR1 is LNHDA and CDR2 SQIVND (reference sequence). The V end lost 6 bases, the J end lost 1 base, and 20 bases lay between the germline ends. The CDR3 length is 17 residues. In DNA, the CDR3 is TGTGCCAGTAGCCTATCCGGGCCCGGGAAGGGCACAGATACGCAGTATTTT. It is translated as CASSLSGPGKGTDTQYF.